This T cell receptor (beta chain) originates from a study of shared clonotypes between healthy human individuals. The CDR3 covers 13 residues. The ends were cut back, 1 base at V and 7 bases at J, with 11 bases in the middle. Germline V CDR1 and CDR2: LNHDA, SQIVND (reference sequence). It was into CD45RA+ naive and CD45RA-negative memory subsets that the CD4+ cells were split. The table came from immunoSEQ multiplex PCR; TCRdb's copy has only in-frame clones and leaves some out. Of more than 550,000 clones listed, around 77% are singletons. The sequence came from a woman aged 25 to 39 in good health. V gene TRBV19 combines with J gene TRBJ2-7; D unclear. The sequencing input was memory CD4+ T cells sorted from blood. The subset here: CD45RA-negative fraction. The CDR3 loop reads CASSIGPRREQYF. In DNA form, the CDR3 reads TGTGCCAGTAGTATAGGGCCCCGCAGGGAGCAGTACTTC.